This T cell receptor (beta chain) was captured by sequencing in a study of T cell responses to AZD1222 COVID-19 vaccine. Whole-study findings and limits: Donors skewed white British and female; clonal diversity was possibly underestimated. Across the whole spike, CD4 TCRs peaked at regions 160-218 and 743-854. Only 5 or 6 individuals given AZD1222 were seropositive at baseline.

Data came from immunoSEQ multiplex PCR; TCRdb stores just in-frame clones and leaves some out. This sample yields around 99,000 clones, of which 90% to 95% are seen a single time; about 6.8% belongs to the top ten. CDR1 and CDR2 from the germline V gene are SGHVT and SQSDAQ. This CDR3 region has 13 residues. Trimming took off 4 bases at V and 6 bases at J, with 12 bases between the two ends. For this clone: Its antigen is still unknown.

The sample here was peripheral blood, taken 28 days after the second AZD1222 dose. The sequence was obtained from an adult who received the AZD1222 COVID-19 vaccine. The chain is built from TRBV7-4 and TRBJ1-2, with D perhaps TRBD1 (6 bases). This CDR3 is CASSSEGGHGYTF. The CDR3 DNA follows: TGTGCCAGCAGCTCCGAGGGGGGGCATGGCTACACCTTC.